This T cell receptor (beta chain) emerged from a study of cytotoxic CD8 clonotypes in ibrutinib-treated CLL. Germline lookup yields CDR1 SGHNT and CDR2 YYREEE (reference sequence). This CDR3 is 14 amino acids long. Trimming pared 0 bases from V and 3 bases from J, leaving 10 bases between. This table comes from immunoSEQ multiplex PCR, and its TCRdb copy is limited to in-frame clones, with some not included. This sample carries 300,000 or so clones, around 66% of them seen once, and the ten largest clones take roughly 6%. This rearrangement joins TRBV5-4 to TRBJ2-7; D uncertain. The sequences come from PBMCs, collected after 36 months of ibrutinib treatment. This TCR came from a human donor with chronic lymphocytic leukemia. DNA for the CDR3: TGTGCCAGCAGCTTGGGGGGTGGGTACTACGAGCAGTACTTC. This translates into CASSLGGGYYEQYF.